This is a list of T cell receptor beta chains from one sample in a study of CD8+ T cells in alopecia areata. The repertoire was sequenced with immunoSEQ multiplex PCR; TCRdb's copy has only in-frame clones and lacks some. The sample holds about 110,000 clones; over 80% are singletons and the top ten take around a quarter. The sequencing used CD8+ T cells sorted from blood, collected at week 24, from a patient treated with tofacitinib. These receptors all come from a human donor with alopecia areata. CDR3s include the opening cysteine and the closing phenylalanine or tryptophan. The D gene is left open where the match is weak. Clone size is not always given. Where it is, it says once, few, many or a class for expanded clones.

d_call	clone_size	j_call	v_call	cdr3_nt	cdr3_aa
-	-	TRBJ2-3	TRBV7-2	TGTGCCAGCAGCTTAGTTGGGGTTAGTCTCACAGATACGCAGTATTTT	CASSLVGVSLTDTQYF
-	-	TRBJ2-7	TRBV21-1	TGTGCCAGCAAGATGGGAAACAGTCGACGGAACGAGCAGTACTTC	CASKMGNSRRNEQYF
TRBD1	-	TRBJ2-5	TRBV10-3	TGTGCCATTGCCGCCGGGACAGACCAAGAGACCCAGTACTTC	CAIAAGTDQETQYF
-	-	TRBJ2-7	TRBV7-9	TGTGCCAGCAGCCAACCCCTCATTTACGAGCAGTACTTC	CASSQPLIYEQYF
TRBD1	-	TRBJ2-1	TRBV4-1	TGCGCCAGCAGCCAATGGGCCAGGGGGCCTACCAATGAGCAGTTCTTC	CASSQWARGPTNEQFF
TRBD2	-	TRBJ2-7	TRBV4-1	TGCGCCAGCAGCCAAGTTGGGAGGGGAAGCTCCTACGAGCAGTACTTC	CASSQVGRGSSYEQYF
-	-	TRBJ2-7	TRBV6-1	TGTGCCAGCAGTGAGTGGGGGGCCTCCTACGAGCAGTACTTC	CASSEWGASYEQYF
-	-	TRBJ1-2	TRBV6-5	TGTGCCAGCAGTTACCTTGCCGTAAACTATGGCTACACCTTC	CASSYLAVNYGYTF
-	-	TRBJ2-7	TRBV15	TGTGCCACCAGCAGAGATCAAGACATGCGTGGTGAGCAGTACTTC	CATSRDQDMRGEQYF
-	-	TRBJ1-6	TRBV6-1	TGTGCCAGCAGTGAAGAGGCGGGGGCGAATTCACCCCTCCACTTT	CASSEEAGANSPLHF
-	-	TRBJ2-7	TRBV5-1	TGCGCCAGCAGTTGGACAGCCTCTACCACCTACGAGCAGTACTTC	CASSWTASTTYEQYF
TRBD1	few	TRBJ2-5	TRBV13	TGTGCCAGCAGCTTAGGGGACAGGGAGGAGCAGTACTTC	CASSLGDREEQYF
TRBD1	-	TRBJ2-6	TRBV27	TGTGCCAGCAGTGAGGGACAGGGGAGGCCCTCTGGGGCCAACGTCCTGACTTTC	CASSEGQGRPSGANVLTF
-	-	TRBJ2-7	TRBV7-9	TGTGCCAGCAGCACCCGGGACACCCAAGAGGGGTACGAGCAGTACTTC	CASSTRDTQEGYEQYF
-	few	TRBJ2-7	TRBV10-3	TGTGCCATCAGTGAGGAGACGACCTACGAGCAGTACTTC	CAISEETTYEQYF
-	-	TRBJ1-2	TRBV13	TGTGCCAGCAGCCCTGAACCAAGCTCTTATGGCTACACCTTC	CASSPEPSSYGYTF
TRBD2	-	TRBJ2-7	TRBV7-9	TGTGCCAGCAGCTTACAGGCTAGCGGGGTTCTCTACGAGCAGTACTTC	CASSLQASGVLYEQYF
-	-	TRBJ2-7	TRBV7-9	TGTGCCAGCAGGCACGAGTACGAGCAGTACTTC	CASRHEYEQYF
-	-	TRBJ2-7	TRBV30	TGTGCCTGGAGTGTACTATACGAGCAGTACTTC	CAWSVLYEQYF
TRBD1	-	TRBJ2-4	TRBV6-5	TGTGCCAGCAGAAAAGGACAGGGGGCAAATATTCAGTACTTC	CASRKGQGANIQYF
TRBD1	-	TRBJ1-1	TRBV5-6	TGTGCCAGCAGCTCGGGGGACAGGGGGACGAACACTGAAGCTTTCTTT	CASSSGDRGTNTEAFF
TRBD2	-	TRBJ2-3	TRBV7-9	TGTGCCAGCAGCTTGGAACGGGGGGGCCAAGATACGCAGTATTTT	CASSLERGGQDTQYF
TRBD1	-	TRBJ1-5	TRBV7-9	TGTGCCAGCAGCTTAGAAGGGACAGGGGGATATCAGCCCCAGCATTTT	CASSLEGTGGYQPQHF
-	-	TRBJ2-5	TRBV10-3	TGTGCCACCTCGCCGGGACTGTTGCAAGAGACCCAGTACTTC	CATSPGLLQETQYF
-	-	TRBJ1-2	TRBV5-6	TGTGCCAGCAGCTTCGAGGGAAGGGCAAGGGACTATGGCTACACCTTC	CASSFEGRARDYGYTF
-	-	TRBJ2-2	TRBV7-9	TGTGCCAGCAGCTTAAACCAGGGATCCGGGGAGCTGTTTTTT	CASSLNQGSGELFF
TRBD1	once	TRBJ1-2	TRBV6-5	TGTGCCAGCAGTTCTAGTCCCGGGACAGGGGCCGGCTACACCTTC	CASSSSPGTGAGYTF
TRBD1	-	TRBJ1-5	TRBV7-8	TGTGCCAGCACCGGATTGGACAGGGTGCATTTAAGAGGTCAGCCCCAGCATTTT	CASTGLDRVHLRGQPQHF
TRBD1	-	TRBJ1-5	TRBV9	TGTGCCAGCAGCGTAGGCACGACAGGGGGCGAATGTTGCAATCAGCCCCAGCATTTT	CASSVGTTGGECCNQPQHF
TRBD2	-	TRBJ2-1	TRBV7-2	TGTGCCAGCAGCTACCCAGGTGTGTTAGCGGGGCAAAATGAGCAGTTCTTC	CASSYPGVLAGQNEQFF
TRBD1	-	TRBJ2-3	TRBV28	TGTGCCAGCAGTGGGGACAGTGGCACAGATACGCAGTATTTT	CASSGDSGTDTQYF
-	-	TRBJ1-1	TRBV4-3	TGCGCCAGCAGCCAAGATACGACAGAAACCACTGAAGCTTTCTTT	CASSQDTTETTEAFF
-	-	TRBJ2-2	TRBV4-3	TGCGCCAGCAGGTTCAGAACCTGGGACACCGGGGAGCTGTTTTTT	CASRFRTWDTGELFF
TRBD1	-	TRBJ1-2	TRBV5-1	TGCGCCAGCAGCGGGGGGACAGGGGAAAACTATGGCTACACCTTC	CASSGGTGENYGYTF
-	-	TRBJ1-6	TRBV11-2	TGTGCCAGCAGCCCTACAGGGTCTTCACGCAATTCACCCCTCCACTTT	CASSPTGSSRNSPLHF
TRBD2	-	TRBJ2-3	TRBV9	TGTGCCAGCAGCCTAACGGCGGGGGACACAGATACGCAGTATTTT	CASSLTAGDTDTQYF
TRBD1	-	TRBJ2-5	TRBV5-6	TGTGCCAGCAGCTTCGGGACAGGGAGTCGGGAGACCCAGTACTTC	CASSFGTGSRETQYF
-	-	TRBJ2-2	TRBV29-1	TGCAGCGTTGAATCCATTGGGAACACCGGGGAGCTGTTTTTT	CSVESIGNTGELFF
TRBD1	-	TRBJ2-7	TRBV5-1	TGCGCCAGCAGCTGCGACATCCAGGGGGTTGCCTACGAGCAGTACTTC	CASSCDIQGVAYEQYF
TRBD2	once	TRBJ2-7	TRBV4-1	TGCGCCAGCAGCCAAGATGAGCGGGGGGCGTTTTACGAGCAGTACTTC	CASSQDERGAFYEQYF
-	-	TRBJ2-3	TRBV5-1	TGCGCCAGCAGCTCGGAGGATACGCAGTATTTT	CASSSEDTQYF
-	-	TRBJ1-5	TRBV4-1	TGCGCCAGCAGCCAAGAAGATTATAGCAATCAGCCCCAGCATTTT	CASSQEDYSNQPQHF
TRBD2	few	TRBJ2-1	TRBV10-2	TGCGCCAGCCTCTCCGGGACTAGCGAAGAGCAGTTCTTC	CASLSGTSEEQFF
-	-	TRBJ2-7	TRBV7-6	TGTGCCAGCAGCTTAGAAATCGGGTCGTACGAGCAGTACTTC	CASSLEIGSYEQYF
TRBD1	-	TRBJ2-5	TRBV4-3	TGCGCCAGAGGGACAGATCAAGAGACCCAGTACTTC	CARGTDQETQYF
TRBD1	-	TRBJ1-5	TRBV30	TGTGCCTGGAGTATTCCGGGACAGGAATTAGGTCAGCCCCAGCATTTT	CAWSIPGQELGQPQHF
-	-	TRBJ2-7	TRBV5-4	TGTGCCAGCAGCCATGTTGGGCCGGAGCAGTACTTC	CASSHVGPEQYF
TRBD1	-	TRBJ2-3	TRBV30	TGTGCCTGGAGTTCCGAGGGGGCGGGTTGGACAGATACGCAGTATTTT	CAWSSEGAGWTDTQYF
-	-	TRBJ2-3	TRBV29-1	TGCAGCGTTGGCACAGATACTGGCTACGTCCCGTATTTT	CSVGTDTGYVPYF
-	-	TRBJ2-2	TRBV4-1	TGCGCCAGCAGCCCGAGGCAGGGTTCGAACACCGGGGAGCTGTTTTTT	CASSPRQGSNTGELFF
-	-	TRBJ2-5	TRBV7-7	TGTGCTAGCAGCTCAGGAGCGGCCCCCCAAGAGACCCAGTACTTC	CASSSGAAPQETQYF
TRBD1	-	TRBJ2-7	TRBV6-5	TGTGCCAGCAGCATGACAGGGAGCGAGCAGTACTTC	CASSMTGSEQYF
-	-	TRBJ1-4	TRBV7-9	TGTGCCAGCAGCCTCCTTAACTCTCGAGGGAAACTGTTTTTT	CASSLLNSRGKLFF
-	-	TRBJ1-6	TRBV19	TGTGCCAGTAGTATAGTCGCCGCTGGGGGTTCACCCCTCCACTTT	CASSIVAAGGSPLHF
-	-	TRBJ1-6	TRBV19	TGTGCCAGTAGTTCTACAGGCGCCAGATCACCCCTCCACTTT	CASSSTGARSPLHF
-	-	TRBJ2-7	TRBV4-1	TGCGCCAGCAGCCAAGTTTCAGGGTATTACGAGCAGTACTTC	CASSQVSGYYEQYF
-	few	TRBJ2-1	TRBV19	TGTGCCAGTAGTATAGGAGGGGGATCCTACAATGAGCAGTTCTTC	CASSIGGGSYNEQFF
-	once	TRBJ2-3	TRBV29-1	TGCAGCGTCGGCGGCAACACAGATACGCAGTATTTT	CSVGGNTDTQYF
TRBD1	once	TRBJ2-2	TRBV27	TGTGCCAGCAGGCCGGGACAGGGGGCGCCCGGGGAGCTGTTTTTT	CASRPGQGAPGELFF